The 3 T cell receptor beta chains presented below share a single source sample, sequenced in a study of OX40 agonist ivuxolimab in advanced cancers. Some clones are missing from TCRdb's copy, which holds only in-frame ones; the method was immunoSEQ multiplex PCR. The data hold roughly 74,000 clones, with 75% to 90% observed a single time. The sequenced sample was CD4+ or CD8+ T cells sorted from blood, obtained in a trial of the OX40 agonist ivuxolimab. These receptors were taken from an adult with an advanced solid tumor such as melanoma, head and neck, liver or kidney cancer.

This clone was seen a single time. The CDR3 loop is CASSLDQVATEAFF. CDR3 nucleotides: TGTGCCAGCAGTTTAGATCAGGTGGCCACTGAAGCTTTCTTT. This chain uses TRBV27 with TRBJ1-1; D uncertain. The CDR3 covers 14 residues. Germline CDR1 is MNHEY and CDR2 is SMNVEV (reference sequence). V lost 2 bases to trimming and J lost 4 bases, with 11 bases between them.

This chain's CDR3 is CASSQATGSNSPLHF. CDR3 nucleotide sequence: TGTGCCAGCAGCCAAGCAACAGGGAGCAATTCACCCCTCCACTTT. The V gene is TRBV6-5, the J gene TRBJ1-6, with D maybe TRBD1 (6 bases). There are 15 residues in the CDR3. Germline values: CDR1 MNHEY, CDR2 SVGAGI. The ends were cut back, 6 bases at V and 7 bases at J, with 16 bases in the middle.

V and J are TRBV6-6 and TRBJ1-5; D remains ambiguous. Trimming stripped 10 bases from V and 0 bases from J, with 10 bases between. This CDR3 spans 13 amino acids. Germline V CDR1 and CDR2: MNHNY, SVGAGI (reference sequence). The CDR3 bases are TGTGCCACCCAAGCGAATAGCAATCAGCCCCAGCATTTT. Translating it yields CATQANSNQPQHF.